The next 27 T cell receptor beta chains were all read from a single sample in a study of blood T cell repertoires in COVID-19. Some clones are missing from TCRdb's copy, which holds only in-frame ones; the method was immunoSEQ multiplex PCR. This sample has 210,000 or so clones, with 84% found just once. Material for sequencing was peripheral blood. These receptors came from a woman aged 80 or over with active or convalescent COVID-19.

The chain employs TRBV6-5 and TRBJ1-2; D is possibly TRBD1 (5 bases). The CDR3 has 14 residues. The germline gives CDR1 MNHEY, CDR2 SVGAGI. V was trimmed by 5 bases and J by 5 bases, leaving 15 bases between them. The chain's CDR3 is CASSLGPTDYGYTF. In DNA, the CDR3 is TGTGCCAGCAGTCTGGGTCCGACAGATTATGGCTACACCTTC.

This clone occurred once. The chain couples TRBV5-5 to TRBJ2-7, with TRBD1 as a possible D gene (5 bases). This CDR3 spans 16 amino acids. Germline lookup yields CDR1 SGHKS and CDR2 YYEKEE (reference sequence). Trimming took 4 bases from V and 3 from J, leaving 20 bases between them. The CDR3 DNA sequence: TGTGCCAGCAGCCCGGGTTTGGTAGGGGTTGGCTACGAGCAGTACTTC. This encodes CASSPGLVGVGYEQYF.

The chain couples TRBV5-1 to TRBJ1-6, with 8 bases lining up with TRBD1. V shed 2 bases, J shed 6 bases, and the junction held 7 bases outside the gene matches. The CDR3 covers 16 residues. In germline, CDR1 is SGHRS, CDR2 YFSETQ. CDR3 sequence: CASSLAGQGVNSPLHF. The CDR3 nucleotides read TGCGCCAGCAGCTTAGCCGGACAGGGAGTTAATTCACCCCTCCACTTT.

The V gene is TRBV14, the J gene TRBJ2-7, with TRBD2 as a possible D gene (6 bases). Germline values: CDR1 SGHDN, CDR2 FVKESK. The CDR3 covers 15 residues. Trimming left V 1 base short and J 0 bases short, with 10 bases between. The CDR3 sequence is CASSQAGGVSYEQYF. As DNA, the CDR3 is TGTGCCAGCAGCCAAGCGGGCGGGGTCTCCTACGAGCAGTACTTC. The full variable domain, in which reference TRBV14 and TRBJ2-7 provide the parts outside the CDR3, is EAGVTQFPSHSVIEKGQTVTLRCDPISGHDNLYWYRRVMGKEIKFLLHFVKESKQDESGMPNNRFLAERTGGTYSTLKVQPAELEDSGVYFCASSQAGGVSYEQYFGPGTRLTVT.

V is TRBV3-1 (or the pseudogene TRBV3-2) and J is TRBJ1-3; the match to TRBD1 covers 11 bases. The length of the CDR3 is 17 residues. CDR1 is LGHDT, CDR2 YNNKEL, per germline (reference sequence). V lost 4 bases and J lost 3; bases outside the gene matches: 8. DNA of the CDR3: TGTGCCAGCAGCCTAGGACAGGGGGCCTTGGGTGGAAACACCATATATTTT. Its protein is CASSLGQGALGGNTIYF.

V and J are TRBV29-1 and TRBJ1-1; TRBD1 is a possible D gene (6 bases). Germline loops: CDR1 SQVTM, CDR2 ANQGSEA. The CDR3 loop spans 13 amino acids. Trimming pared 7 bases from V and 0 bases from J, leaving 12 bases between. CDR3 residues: CSAAGAMNTEAFF. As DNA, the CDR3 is TGCAGCGCAGCGGGGGCCATGAACACTGAAGCTTTCTTT.

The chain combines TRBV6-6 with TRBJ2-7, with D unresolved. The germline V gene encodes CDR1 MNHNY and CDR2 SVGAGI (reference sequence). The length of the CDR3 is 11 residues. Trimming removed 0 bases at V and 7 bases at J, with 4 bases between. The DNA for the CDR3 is TGTGCCAGCAGTTACTCCGAGGAGCAGTACTTC. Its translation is CASSYSEEQYF.

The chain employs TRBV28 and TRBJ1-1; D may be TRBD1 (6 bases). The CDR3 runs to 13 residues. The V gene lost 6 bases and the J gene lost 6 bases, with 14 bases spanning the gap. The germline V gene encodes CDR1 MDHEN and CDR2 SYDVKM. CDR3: CASSSQGPAEAFF. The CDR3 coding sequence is TGTGCCAGCAGCTCACAGGGCCCCGCTGAAGCTTTCTTT.

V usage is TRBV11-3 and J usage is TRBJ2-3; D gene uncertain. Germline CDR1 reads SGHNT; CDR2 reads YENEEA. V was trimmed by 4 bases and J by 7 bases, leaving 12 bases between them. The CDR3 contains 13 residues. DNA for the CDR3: TGTGCCAGCAGCTCCCCGACTCATAATACGCAGTATTTT. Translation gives CASSSPTHNTQYF.

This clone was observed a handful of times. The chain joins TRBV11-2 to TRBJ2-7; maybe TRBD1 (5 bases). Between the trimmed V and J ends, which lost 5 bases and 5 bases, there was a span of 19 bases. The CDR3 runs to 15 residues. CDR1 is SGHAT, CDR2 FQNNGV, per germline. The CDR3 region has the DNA TGTGCCAGCAGCGCCCCTAAGGGGCGAAGGAACGAGCAGTACTTC. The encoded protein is CASSAPKGRRNEQYF.

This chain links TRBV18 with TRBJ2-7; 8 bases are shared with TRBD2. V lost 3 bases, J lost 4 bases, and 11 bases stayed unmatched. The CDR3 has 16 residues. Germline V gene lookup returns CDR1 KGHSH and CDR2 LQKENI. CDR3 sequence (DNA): TGTGCCAGCTCACCGGCGGCGGGAGGACAAATTTACGAGCAGTACTTC. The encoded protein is CASSPAAGGQIYEQYF.

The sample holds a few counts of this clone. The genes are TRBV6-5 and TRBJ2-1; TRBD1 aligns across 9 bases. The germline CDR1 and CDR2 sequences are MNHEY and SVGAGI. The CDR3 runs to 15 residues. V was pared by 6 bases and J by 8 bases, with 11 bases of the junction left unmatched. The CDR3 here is CASSGGQGWIDEQFF. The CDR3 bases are TGTGCCAGCAGCGGTGGACAGGGGTGGATCGATGAGCAGTTCTTC.

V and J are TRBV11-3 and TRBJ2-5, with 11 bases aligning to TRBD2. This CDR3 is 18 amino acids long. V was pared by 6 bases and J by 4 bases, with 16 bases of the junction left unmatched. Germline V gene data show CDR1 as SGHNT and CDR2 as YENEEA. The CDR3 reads CASSSPLVAGGLGETQYF. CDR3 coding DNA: TGTGCCAGCAGTTCCCCCTTGGTAGCGGGGGGGTTAGGAGAGACCCAGTACTTC.

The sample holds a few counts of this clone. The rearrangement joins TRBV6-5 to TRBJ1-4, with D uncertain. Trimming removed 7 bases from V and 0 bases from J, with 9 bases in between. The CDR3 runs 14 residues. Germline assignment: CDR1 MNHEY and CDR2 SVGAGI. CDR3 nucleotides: TGTGCCAGCATGTGGCACCCAACTAATGAAAAACTGTTTTTT. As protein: CASMWHPTNEKLFF.

Here the CDR3 DNA reads TGTGCCAGCAGCTCCCGCGGGGAAGGCGAGCAGTACTTC. Its protein is CASSSRGEGEQYF. The chain uses TRBV13 and TRBJ2-7; D is possibly TRBD2 (6 bases). The CDR3 is 13 amino acids. Germline CDR1 is PRHDT and CDR2 is FYEKMQ (reference sequence). The ends were cut back, 4 bases at V and 6 bases at J, with 13 bases in the middle.

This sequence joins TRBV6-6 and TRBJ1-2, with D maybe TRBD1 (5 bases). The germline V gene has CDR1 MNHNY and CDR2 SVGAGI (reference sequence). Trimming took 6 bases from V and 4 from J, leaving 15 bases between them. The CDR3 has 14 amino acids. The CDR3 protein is CASRRTGQVYGYTF. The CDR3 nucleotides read TGTGCCAGCAGGCGTACAGGCCAGGTCTATGGCTACACCTTC.

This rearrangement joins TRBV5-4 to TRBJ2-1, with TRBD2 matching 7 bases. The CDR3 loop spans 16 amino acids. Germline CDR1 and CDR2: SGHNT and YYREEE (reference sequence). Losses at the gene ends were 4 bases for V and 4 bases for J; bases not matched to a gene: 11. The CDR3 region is CASSRGREPQYNEQFF. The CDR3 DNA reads TGTGCCAGCAGCCGAGGGCGGGAGCCCCAATACAATGAGCAGTTCTTC.

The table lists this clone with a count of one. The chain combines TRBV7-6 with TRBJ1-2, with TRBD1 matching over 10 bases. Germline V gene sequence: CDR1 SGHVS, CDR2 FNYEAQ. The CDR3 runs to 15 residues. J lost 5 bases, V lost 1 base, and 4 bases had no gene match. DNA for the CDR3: TGTGCCAGCAGCTTAGGGACAGGGGGGGGTTATGGCTACACCTTC. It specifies CASSLGTGGGYGYTF.

CDR3: CASSTGRGPSYEQYF. DNA for the CDR3: TGTGCCAGCTCTACGGGGCGGGGCCCCTCCTACGAGCAGTACTTC. This chain links TRBV7-8 with TRBJ2-7, with D maybe TRBD2 (6 bases). The germline V gene encodes CDR1 SGHVS and CDR2 FQNEAQ. Trimming pared 8 bases from V and 0 bases from J, leaving 17 bases between. The CDR3 loop spans 15 amino acids.

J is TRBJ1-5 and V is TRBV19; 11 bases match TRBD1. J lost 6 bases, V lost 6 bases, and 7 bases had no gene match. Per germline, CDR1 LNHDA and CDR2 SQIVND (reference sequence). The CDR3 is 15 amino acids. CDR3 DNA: TGTGCCAGTAGCTGGACAGGGGGCGGCGGTCAGCCCCAGCATTTT. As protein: CASSWTGGGGQPQHF.

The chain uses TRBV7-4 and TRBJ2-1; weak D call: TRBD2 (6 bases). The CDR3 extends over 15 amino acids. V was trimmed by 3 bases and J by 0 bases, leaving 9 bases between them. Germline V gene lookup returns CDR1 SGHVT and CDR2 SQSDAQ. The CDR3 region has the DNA TGTGCCAGCAGCTTGGGCGGGATCTCCTACAATGAGCAGTTCTTC. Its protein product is CASSLGGISYNEQFF.

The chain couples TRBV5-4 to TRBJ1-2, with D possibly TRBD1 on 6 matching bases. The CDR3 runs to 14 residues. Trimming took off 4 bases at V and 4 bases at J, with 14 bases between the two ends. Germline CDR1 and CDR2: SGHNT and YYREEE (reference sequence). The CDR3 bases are TGTGCCAGCAGCCCCCAGGGGACCCTCTATGGCTACACCTTC. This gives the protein CASSPQGTLYGYTF.

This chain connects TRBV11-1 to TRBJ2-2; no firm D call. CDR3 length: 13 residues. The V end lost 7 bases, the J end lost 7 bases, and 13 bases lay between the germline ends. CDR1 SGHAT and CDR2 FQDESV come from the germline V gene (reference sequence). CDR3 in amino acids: CASTLFRSGELFF. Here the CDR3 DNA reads TGTGCCAGCACCCTTTTCCGGAGCGGGGAGCTGTTTTTT.

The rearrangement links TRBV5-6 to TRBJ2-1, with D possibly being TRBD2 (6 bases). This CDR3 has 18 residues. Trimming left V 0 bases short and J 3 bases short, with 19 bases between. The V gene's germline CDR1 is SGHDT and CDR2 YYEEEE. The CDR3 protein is CASSLVMRGWVNYNEQFF. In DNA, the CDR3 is TGTGCCAGCAGCTTGGTGATGCGGGGTTGGGTGAACTACAATGAGCAGTTCTTC.

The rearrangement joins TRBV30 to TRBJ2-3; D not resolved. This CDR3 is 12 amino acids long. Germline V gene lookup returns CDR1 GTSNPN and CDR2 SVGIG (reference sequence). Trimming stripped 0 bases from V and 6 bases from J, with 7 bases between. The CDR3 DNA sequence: TGTGCCTGGAGTGTAATATCTGATACGCAGTATTTT. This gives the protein CAWSVISDTQYF.

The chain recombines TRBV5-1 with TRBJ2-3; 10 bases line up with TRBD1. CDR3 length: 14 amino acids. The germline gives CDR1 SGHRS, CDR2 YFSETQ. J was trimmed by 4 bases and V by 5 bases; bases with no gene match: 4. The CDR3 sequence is CASSKTGGSDTQYF. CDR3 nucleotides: TGCGCCAGCAGTAAGACAGGGGGCTCAGATACGCAGTATTTT.

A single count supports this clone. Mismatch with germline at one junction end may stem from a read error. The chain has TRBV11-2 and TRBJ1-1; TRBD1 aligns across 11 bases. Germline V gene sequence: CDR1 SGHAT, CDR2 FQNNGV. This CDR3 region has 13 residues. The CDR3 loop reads CASSLTWGQGEFF. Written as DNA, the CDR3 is TGTGCCAGCAGCTTGACGTGGGGACAGGGGGAGTTTTTT.